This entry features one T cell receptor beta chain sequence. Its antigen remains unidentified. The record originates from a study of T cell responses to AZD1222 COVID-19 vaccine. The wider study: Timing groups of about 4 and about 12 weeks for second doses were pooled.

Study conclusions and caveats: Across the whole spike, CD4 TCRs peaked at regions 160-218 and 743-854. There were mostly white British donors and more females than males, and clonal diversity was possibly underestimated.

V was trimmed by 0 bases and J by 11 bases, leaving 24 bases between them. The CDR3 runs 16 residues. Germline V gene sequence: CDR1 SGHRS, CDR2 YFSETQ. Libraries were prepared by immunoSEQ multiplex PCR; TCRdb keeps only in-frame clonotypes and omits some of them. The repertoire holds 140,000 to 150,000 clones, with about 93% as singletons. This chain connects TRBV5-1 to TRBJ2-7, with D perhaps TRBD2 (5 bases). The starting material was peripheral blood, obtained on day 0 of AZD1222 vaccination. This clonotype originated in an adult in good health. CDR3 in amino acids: CASSLAVRMGSGVEYF. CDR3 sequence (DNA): TGCGCCAGCAGCTTGGCCGTCCGGATGGGTTCCGGGGTTGAGTACTTC.